The 31 T cell receptor beta chains below come from one sample, sequenced in a study of blood T cell repertoires in COVID-19. Sequenced by immunoSEQ multiplex PCR; TCRdb stores in-frame clones only, minus some. The table lists about 140,000 clones, under 80% of them singletons. The sample comprised peripheral blood. These receptors were taken from an elderly man with acute or convalescent COVID-19.

The genes are TRBV4-3 and TRBJ1-2; D perhaps matches TRBD1 (5 bases). Germline loops: CDR1 LGHNA, CDR2 YSLEER. The ends were cut back, 0 bases at V and 4 bases at J, with 15 bases in the middle. The CDR3 is 16 residues long. CDR3 sequence: CASSQDLGRGPYGYTF. The CDR3 nucleotides are TGCGCCAGCAGCCAAGATCTTGGGCGGGGACCCTATGGCTACACCTTC.

The rearrangement joins TRBV28 to TRBJ2-3, with 8 bases matching TRBD1. CDR1 and CDR2 from the germline V gene are MDHEN and SYDVKM. Germline trimming cut 5 bases from V and 0 bases from J; bases unmatched to any gene: 7. The CDR3 loop spans 16 amino acids. In DNA form, the CDR3 reads TGTGCCAGCAGTCCTGACAGGGGAACTAGCACAGATACGCAGTATTTT. This codes for CASSPDRGTSTDTQYF.

J is TRBJ1-2 and V is TRBV5-6, with 9 bases that match TRBD1. The CDR3 has 17 residues. J lost 6 bases, V lost 4 bases, and 16 bases had no gene match. Germline values: CDR1 SGHDT, CDR2 YYEEEE. The CDR3 here is CASSPRDRDMIRHGYTF. The CDR3 DNA is TGTGCCAGCAGCCCCCGGGACAGGGATATGATTCGGCATGGCTACACCTTC.

The chain links TRBV13 to TRBJ2-1, with a possible D match to TRBD1 (5 bases). The germline gives CDR1 PRHDT, CDR2 FYEKMQ (reference sequence). Trimming removed 4 bases from V and 1 base from J, with 17 bases in between. This CDR3 contains 17 residues. In nucleotides, the CDR3 is TGTGCCAGCAGCTCGTCAGGGCAAAGTTGGTCCTACAATGAGCAGTTCTTC. The encoded protein is CASSSSGQSWSYNEQFF.

The V and J genes are TRBV7-9 and TRBJ2-5; 9 bases are a match to TRBD2. Germline V lookup: CDR1 SEHNR, CDR2 FQNEAQ (reference sequence). V shed 4 bases and J 0 bases; nucleotides not matched to a gene: 15. The CDR3 is 19 amino acids. Here the CDR3 reads CASSSRPTSGYLYQETQYF. The CDR3 DNA sequence: TGTGCCAGCAGCTCCCGACCGACTAGCGGTTACCTGTACCAAGAGACCCAGTACTTC.

This rearrangement joins TRBV2 to TRBJ2-5, with 10 bases aligning to TRBD1. With V trimmed by 2 bases and J by 9 bases, 3 bases remained unmatched. Germline lookup yields CDR1 SNHLY and CDR2 FYNNEI. This CDR3 comprises 13 residues. Here the CDR3 DNA reads TGTGCCAGCAGTGAAAGACAGGGGGCGTCCCAGTACTTC. Translating it yields CASSERQGASQYF. Full variable domain (rest looked up from reference TRBV2 and TRBJ2-5): EPEVTQTPSHQVTQMGQEVILRCVPISNHLYFYWYRQILGQKVEFLVSFYNNEISEKSEIFDDQFSVERPDGSNFTLKIRSTKLEDSAMYFCASSERQGASQYFGPGTRLLVL.

This clone was seen a handful of times. This chain uses TRBV19 with TRBJ2-1; 8 nucleotides agree with TRBD1. Germline CDR1 reads LNHDA; CDR2 reads SQIVND (reference sequence). The CDR3 spans 12 residues. V shed 10 bases, J shed 6 bases, and the junction held 5 bases outside the gene matches. The CDR3 is CATTDRANEQFF. CDR3 nucleotides: TGTGCCACTACGGACAGGGCCAATGAGCAGTTCTTC.

CDR3: CASSLGQGRYEQYF. In DNA form, the CDR3 reads TGCGCCAGCAGCCTCGGACAGGGCAGGTACGAGCAGTACTTC. The rearrangement joins TRBV4-3 to TRBJ2-7, with TRBD1 matching over 8 bases. With V trimmed by 4 bases and J by 4 bases, 6 bases remained unmatched. Germline CDR1 reads LGHNA; CDR2 reads YSLEER. This CDR3 is 14 amino acids long.

This clone was seen a few times. This CDR3 reads CASSTLTGGSYEQYF. DNA for the CDR3: TGTGCCAGCAGCACCCTGACAGGGGGCTCCTACGAGCAGTACTTC. The chain has TRBV5-6 and TRBJ2-7; TRBD1 aligns across 9 bases. The V segment lost 4 bases and the J segment 0 bases; nucleotides outside the gene matches: 5. CDR1 SGHDT and CDR2 YYEEEE come from the germline V gene. The CDR3 sequence is 15 residues long.

This rearrangement joins TRBV6-5 to TRBJ1-5, with 7 bases lining up with TRBD1. The CDR3 consists of 12 residues. Germline V gene data show CDR1 as MNHEY and CDR2 as SVGAGI. Unmatched junction bases numbered 3, after V lost 8 bases and J lost 5 bases. The CDR3 DNA reads as TGTGCCAGCGACGACAGGGATCAGCCCCAGCATTTT. It yields the protein CASDDRDQPQHF.

The genes are TRBV5-4 and TRBJ2-3; D might be TRBD1 (6 bases). The CDR3 is 13 residues long. The ends were cut back, 2 bases at V and 6 bases at J, with 10 bases in the middle. Germline lookup yields CDR1 SGHNT and CDR2 YYREEE (reference sequence). CDR3 sequence (DNA): TGTGCCAGCAGCTTTACAGGGTGGGATACGCAGTATTTT. Translated, it gives CASSFTGWDTQYF.

This clone was counted a few times. The chain uses TRBV7-3 and TRBJ2-2; D is uncertain. Trimming stripped 2 bases from V and 1 base from J, with 8 bases between. CDR3 size: 15 residues. CDR1 is SGHTA, CDR2 FQGTGA, per germline. CDR3 protein: CASSLLSGNTGELFF. The CDR3 nucleotides read TGTGCCAGCAGCTTACTCTCAGGGAACACCGGGGAGCTGTTTTTT.

V and J are TRBV6-5 and TRBJ1-1; D might be TRBD1 (6 bases). V lost 5 bases and J lost 8, with 18 bases in between. CDR3 length: 14 residues. Germline values: CDR1 MNHEY, CDR2 SVGAGI. CDR3 amino acids: CASSQRRDIGEAFF. In DNA, the CDR3 is TGTGCCAGCAGTCAACGAAGGGACATCGGGGAAGCTTTCTTT.

V usage is TRBV9 and J usage is TRBJ1-1; D perhaps matches TRBD1 (5 bases). Germline assignment: CDR1 SGDLS and CDR2 YYNGEE. Trimming cost V 6 bases and J 0 bases, with 18 bases left between them. CDR3 length equals 16 residues. Here the CDR3 reads CASTQGQGHMNTEAFF. As DNA, the CDR3 is TGTGCCAGCACCCAAGGCCAGGGCCACATGAACACTGAAGCTTTCTTT.

This clone appeared once. This chain connects TRBV5-1 to TRBJ2-6, with a possible D match to TRBD1 (6 bases). The CDR3 covers 15 residues. CDR1 and CDR2 from the germline V gene are SGHRS and YFSETQ. The V gene lost 4 bases and the J gene lost 0 bases, with 8 bases spanning the gap. CDR3 sequence reads: CASSKGGSGANVLTF. The CDR3 DNA sequence: TGCGCCAGCAGCAAAGGGGGCTCTGGGGCCAACGTCCTGACTTTC.

The chain links TRBV7-8 to TRBJ2-2; 7 positions agree with TRBD1. The trim removed 2 bases at V and 0 bases at J, leaving 3 bases unmatched. The CDR3 runs 16 residues. The germline V gene has CDR1 SGHVS and CDR2 FQNEAQ. CDR3 DNA: TGTGCCAGCAGCTTATTAGGGGGCTCGAACACCGGGGAGCTGTTTTTT. Amino acids: CASSLLGGSNTGELFF.

The CDR3 protein is CASSPLGGGGSYGYTF. The DNA for the CDR3 is TGTGCCAGCAGCCCCCTAGGGGGCGGGGGGTCTTATGGCTACACCTTC. The genes are TRBV5-4 and TRBJ1-2; 7 bases agree with TRBD1. The V gene's germline CDR1 is SGHNT and CDR2 YYREEE (reference sequence). J gave up 5 bases and V 4 bases, and 14 bases lay outside the gene matches. This CDR3 comprises 16 residues.

The gene calls are TRBV11-2 and TRBJ2-7; tentative D call: TRBD2 (7 bases). The CDR3 length is 15 residues. Germline loops: CDR1 SGHAT, CDR2 FQNNGV. Trimming pared 0 bases from V and 1 base from J, leaving 10 bases between. The CDR3 DNA reads TGTGCCAGCAGCTTAGAAGCGGGGACATCCTACGAGCAGTACTTC. Protein sequence: CASSLEAGTSYEQYF.

This rearrangement joins TRBV6-1 to TRBJ1-1; D perhaps matches TRBD1 (6 bases). The CDR3 runs to 17 residues. The V gene's germline CDR1 is MNHNS and CDR2 SASEGT. V gave up 1 base and J gave up 4 bases, with 19 bases separating them. CDR3 in DNA: TGTGCCAGCAGTGAAGGGGCAGGGGCCCGCAGACGCACTGAAGCTTTCTTT. The encoded protein is CASSEGAGARRRTEAFF.

The rearrangement joins TRBV12-3 or TRBV12-4 to TRBJ1-3, with 10 bases aligning to TRBD1. The V segment lost 4 bases and the J segment 7 bases; nucleotides outside the gene matches: 1. This CDR3 contains 13 residues. This CDR3 reads CASSWGQGNTIYF. DNA for the CDR3: TGTGCCAGCAGTTGGGGACAGGGGAACACCATATATTTT.

CDR3 nucleotides: TGTGCCAGCAGCTTGGAGGGGGCCAACCTCAACACCGGGGAGCTGTTTTTT. Protein sequence: CASSLEGANLNTGELFF. The J gene is TRBJ2-2, the V gene TRBV5-6; 7 nucleotides align to TRBD1. The CDR3 has 17 amino acids. V lost 0 bases, J lost 2 bases, and 7 bases stayed unmatched. Looked up from germline, CDR1 is SGHDT and CDR2 is YYEEEE.

This clone was seen only a few times. This chain links TRBV27 with TRBJ1-1; D not certain. The CDR3 sequence is 12 residues long. The germline V gene has CDR1 MNHEY and CDR2 SMNVEV (reference sequence). Trimming pared 6 bases from V and 0 bases from J, leaving 5 bases between. The CDR3 loop reads CASRQLNTEAFF. As DNA, the CDR3 is TGTGCCAGCAGACAGCTGAACACTGAAGCTTTCTTT.

This chain connects TRBV2 to TRBJ1-1; perhaps TRBD1 as D (5 bases). V gave up 9 bases and J gave up 0 bases, with 14 bases separating them. This CDR3 spans 14 amino acids. Germline V lookup: CDR1 SNHLY, CDR2 FYNNEI. CDR3 nucleotide sequence: TGTGCCAGTACAGGTCAGGTAATGAACACTGAAGCTTTCTTT. Translation gives CASTGQVMNTEAFF.

This clone has a single count. This chain links TRBV7-8 with TRBJ1-4, with no clear D. Germline CDR1 and CDR2: SGHVS and FQNEAQ. The CDR3 spans 15 residues. V lost 5 bases, J lost 7 bases, and 17 bases lay in between. The CDR3 nucleotides are TGTGCCAGCAGCGCTTTTACCGGGTTGGCTGAAAAACTGTTTTTT. It codes for CASSAFTGLAEKLFF.

This clone was found a few times. This rearrangement joins TRBV28 to TRBJ2-2; possibly TRBD1 for D (5 bases). V was cut by 8 bases and J by 1 base, with 11 bases left in between. The CDR3 runs to 14 residues. Germline CDR1 reads MDHEN; CDR2 reads SYDVKM. The CDR3 spells CASLPTGNTGELFF. The CDR3 nucleotides are TGTGCCAGCCTACCTACAGGGAACACCGGGGAGCTGTTTTTT.

This clone showed up just once. The chain has TRBV7-2 and TRBJ2-7; 8 positions match TRBD2. The CDR3 runs to 15 residues. The germline V gene encodes CDR1 SGHTA and CDR2 FQGNSA. V lost 2 bases, J lost 2 bases, and 5 bases stayed unmatched. This CDR3 is CASSLRSGGTYEQYF. CDR3 nucleotide sequence: TGTGCCAGCAGCTTAAGGAGCGGGGGAACCTACGAGCAGTACTTC.

This clone was seen more than once but under ten times. The rearrangement links TRBV19 to TRBJ1-5; 9 bases map to TRBD1. The CDR3 runs 16 residues. V lost 5 bases, J lost 6 bases, and 11 bases stayed unmatched. Germline V lookup: CDR1 LNHDA, CDR2 SQIVND (reference sequence). The CDR3 loop is CASSPRRNRGPQPQHF. The CDR3 nucleotides are TGTGCCAGTAGTCCCAGAAGAAACAGGGGGCCTCAGCCCCAGCATTTT.

CDR3 sequence: CASSLETGGDGYTF. DNA of the CDR3: TGTGCCAGCAGCTTAGAGACAGGGGGCGATGGCTACACCTTC. The genes are TRBV7-2 and TRBJ1-2; the match to TRBD1 covers 10 bases. The V gene end was trimmed by 1 base and the J gene end by 6 bases; junction bases not matched to a gene: 2. The CDR3 contains 14 residues. CDR1 and CDR2 from the germline V gene are SGHTA and FQGNSA. Complete variable domain (other parts from reference TRBV7-2 and TRBJ1-2): GAGVSQSPSNKVTEKGKDVELRCDPISGHTALYWYRQSLGQGLEFLIYFQGNSAPDKSGLPSDRFSAERTGGSVSTLTIQRTQQEDSAVYLCASSLETGGDGYTFGSGTRLTVV.

This clone was detected a few times. The V call is TRBV5-6, the J call TRBJ2-7; 9 positions match TRBD1. This CDR3 has 16 residues. Germline values: CDR1 SGHDT, CDR2 YYEEEE. V was pared by 1 base and J by 4 bases, with 9 bases of the junction left unmatched. Written as DNA, the CDR3 is TGTGCCAGCAGCTTGCTCGGACAGGGGATACAGTACGAGCAGTACTTC. Its protein product is CASSLLGQGIQYEQYF. Using reference TRBV5-6 and TRBJ2-7 for the parts outside the CDR3, the full variable domain is DAGVTQSPTHLIKTRGQQVTLRCSPKSGHDTVSWYQQALGQGPQFIFQYYEEEERQRGNFPDRFSGHQFPNYSSELNVNALLLGDSALYLCASSLLGQGIQYEQYFGPGTRLTVT.

The chain couples TRBV11-3 to TRBJ2-7; TRBD2 aligns across 7 bases. Germline trimming cut 1 base from V and 3 bases from J; bases unmatched to any gene: 0. The CDR3 has 13 residues. Germline CDR1 is SGHNT and CDR2 is YENEEA. The CDR3 region has the DNA TGTGCCAGCAGCTTAGGGGGGGGCTACGAGCAGTACTTC. This gives the protein CASSLGGGYEQYF.

This sequence joins TRBV7-9 and TRBJ2-2; 7 positions match TRBD1. This CDR3 is 16 amino acids long. CDR1 is SEHNR, CDR2 FQNEAQ, per germline (reference sequence). V gave up 1 base and J gave up 4 bases; unmatched junction bases: 6. The CDR3 coding sequence is TGTGCCAGCAGCTTAGAGTCAGGGGGAGTCACCGGGGAGCTGTTTTTT. Its translation is CASSLESGGVTGELFF.